The 15 T cell receptor beta chains below come from one sample, sequenced in a study of cytomegalovirus exposure and HLA in healthy donors. Both 60 Vbeta primers and 13 Jbeta primers went into the PCR. Profiling relied on immunoSEQ multiplex PCR, and the TCRdb table lists in-frame clones only, not all of them. The table lists about 200,000 clones, around 79% of them singletons, with approximately 1.5% in the top ten. The sample taken for sequencing was PBMCs. The source is a girl aged 10-17 years in good health and CMV-seropositive.

The rearrangement joins TRBV7-2 to TRBJ2-7, with 8 bases identical to TRBD1. Trimming removed 5 bases from V and 2 bases from J; junction bases left unmatched: 8. Germline V lookup: CDR1 SGHTA, CDR2 FQGNSA. This CDR3 contains 15 residues. The CDR3 spells CASSPGQGSTYEQYF. CDR3 nucleotides: TGTGCCAGCAGCCCCGGACAGGGAAGCACCTACGAGCAGTACTTC.

The chain uses TRBV7-2 and TRBJ2-1; 11 bases agree with TRBD2. The J segment lost 2 bases and the V segment lost 5 bases, leaving 11 bases of the junction unmatched. The CDR3 is 18 residues long. Germline CDR1 reads SGHTA; CDR2 reads FQGNSA. The CDR3 protein is CASSPWHSGGVTYNEQFF. CDR3 nucleotides: TGTGCCAGCAGCCCATGGCATAGCGGGGGGGTCACCTACAATGAGCAGTTCTTC.

V usage is TRBV19 and J usage is TRBJ1-1; D is uncertain. Trimming took 7 bases from V and 7 from J, leaving 16 bases between them. Germline V CDR1 and CDR2: LNHDA, SQIVND (reference sequence). The CDR3 runs 13 residues. The CDR3 DNA follows: TGTGCCAGTACTCCGACCTGGAGGAGTGAAGCTTTCTTT. Translated: CASTPTWRSEAFF. Full variable domain (remainder filled in from reference TRBV19 and TRBJ1-1): DGGITQSPKYLFRKEGQNVTLSCEQNLNHDAMYWYRQDPGQGLRLIYYSQIVNDFQKGDIAEGYSVSREKKESFPLTVTSAQKNPTAFYLCASTPTWRSEAFFGQGTRLTVV.

V and J are TRBV4-3 and TRBJ2-5, with TRBD1 matching 8 bases. The germline CDR1 and CDR2 sequences are LGHNA and YSLEER. The J segment lost 7 bases and the V segment lost 4 bases, leaving 8 bases of the junction unmatched. This CDR3 has 14 amino acids. In nucleotides, the CDR3 is TGCGCCAGCAGCCCTGAGACAGGGGTGGGGACCCAGTACTTC. Amino acids: CASSPETGVGTQYF.

This clone was observed a few times. In DNA, the CDR3 is TGTGCCAGCAGCGCAGCAGGTGGAGAGACCCAGTACTTC. It is translated as CASSAAGGETQYF. The chain recombines TRBV7-7 with TRBJ2-5; D unclear. The V gene lost 5 bases and the J gene lost 4 bases, with 11 bases spanning the gap. The CDR3 length is 13 residues. Germline CDR1 reads SSHAT; CDR2 reads FNYEAQ (reference sequence).

The CDR3 DNA reads as TGTGCCAGCCGAGACAGGGGTATGGGAAACACCATATATTTT. The encoded protein is CASRDRGMGNTIYF. The genes are TRBV2 and TRBJ1-3; the match to TRBD1 covers 8 bases. Germline assignment: CDR1 SNHLY and CDR2 FYNNEI. After removal of 8 bases from V and 4 bases from J, the junction contained 7 bases not matched to a gene. The CDR3 loop spans 14 amino acids.

The rearrangement joins TRBV7-2 to TRBJ2-2; no clear D gene. V lost 5 bases and J lost 3, with 19 bases in between. Germline CDR1 reads SGHTA; CDR2 reads FQGNSA. The CDR3 has 17 amino acids. The CDR3 sequence: CASSQALTLGDTGELFF. The CDR3, as DNA: TGTGCCAGCAGCCAAGCCCTGACTCTTGGAGACACCGGGGAGCTGTTTTTT.

There are a few counts of this clone. V gene TRBV6-1 combines with J gene TRBJ2-2, with TRBD1 matching 11 bases. Germline V CDR1 and CDR2: MNHNS, SASEGT. Trimming cost V 4 bases and J 4 bases; bases outside gene matches: 2. CDR3 length: 15 amino acids. The DNA of the CDR3 is TGTGCCAGCAGTGGGACAGGGGGCACCACCGGGGAGCTGTTTTTT. Translating it yields CASSGTGGTTGELFF.

J is TRBJ2-3 and V is TRBV11-2; 7 bases are shared with TRBD2. The CDR3 spans 15 residues. The J segment lost 5 bases and the V segment lost 1 base, leaving 6 bases of the junction unmatched. Germline assignment: CDR1 SGHAT and CDR2 FQNNGV. The CDR3 reads CASSLVRGGGDTQYF. The CDR3 DNA sequence: TGTGCCAGCAGCTTAGTTAGGGGCGGGGGAGATACGCAGTATTTT.

The chain couples TRBV10-2 to TRBJ2-7; D possibly corresponds to TRBD2 (6 bases). CDR3 size: 13 residues. Trimming removed 7 bases from V and 3 bases from J, with 13 bases in between. Germline V gene sequence: CDR1 WSHSY, CDR2 SAAADI. CDR3 DNA sequence: TGCGCCAGCACAGATAGCGGCCTCTACGAGCAGTACTTC. It encodes CASTDSGLYEQYF.

This sequence joins TRBV7-4 and TRBJ1-6, with 8 bases identical to TRBD1. Germline CDR1 reads SGHVT; CDR2 reads SQSDAQ. This CDR3 has 18 residues. J was trimmed by 2 bases and V by 3 bases; bases with no gene match: 9. The CDR3 loop is CASSFRQGSLPYNSPLHF. CDR3 nucleotides: TGTGCCAGCAGCTTTAGACAGGGGTCCTTGCCCTATAATTCACCCCTCCACTTT.

The rearrangement uses TRBV9 and TRBJ2-3; D call uncertain. This CDR3 has 15 amino acids. In germline, CDR1 is SGDLS, CDR2 YYNGEE. Trimming pared 0 bases from V and 0 bases from J, leaving 8 bases between. The CDR3 loop reads CASSVVAVSTDTQYF. The CDR3 bases are TGTGCCAGCAGCGTAGTCGCGGTTAGCACAGATACGCAGTATTTT.

V gene TRBV6-5 combines with J gene TRBJ1-6, with no clear D. Germline-derived CDR1 and CDR2 are MNHEY and SVGAGI. V lost 6 bases and J 5 bases, leaving 8 bases between the germline ends. CDR3 length: 13 residues. The CDR3 region has the DNA TGTGCCAGCAGGGCGCGGAATAATTCACCCCTCCACTTT. It encodes CASRARNNSPLHF.

This clone appeared a single time. V gene TRBV27 combines with J gene TRBJ2-7; 7 bases match TRBD1. The CDR3 has 13 amino acids. V lost 6 bases, J lost 3 bases, and 5 bases stayed unmatched. Germline values: CDR1 MNHEY, CDR2 SMNVEV (reference sequence). The DNA for the CDR3 is TGTGCCAGCAGCCCGGGACAGCTCTACGAGCAGTACTTC. Its translation is CASSPGQLYEQYF.

V is TRBV4-1 and J is TRBJ2-2; 9 bases line up with TRBD2. From germline, CDR1 is MGHRA and CDR2 YSYEKL. The V gene end was trimmed by 4 bases and the J gene end by 6 bases; junction bases not matched to a gene: 9. The CDR3 is made up of 16 amino acids. This chain's CDR3 is CASSPPRAGGPGELFF. DNA of the CDR3: TGCGCCAGCAGCCCCCCCAGGGCGGGGGGGCCCGGGGAGCTGTTTTTT.